The 10 T cell receptor beta chains reported below all come from one sample, sequenced in a study of Ad26.COV2.S vaccination and SARS-CoV-2 variants. Only in-frame clones appear in the TCRdb table, and some are missing; sequencing was by immunoSEQ multiplex PCR. The repertoire holds 380,000 or so clones, with roughly four fifths as singletons. The treatment: 19 received Ad26.COV2.S at low or high dose, single or two shots; five or six received placebo; per-sample allocation not given. Vaccine and placebo recipients were sampled on day 63 after the first injection. The source material was peripheral blood, sampled in a trial of Ad26.COV2.S vaccine versus placebo. Receptor source: a person between 18 and 65 years old who received the Ad26.COV2.S COVID-19 vaccine or a placebo.

V and J are TRBV19 and TRBJ1-2, with D possibly TRBD1 on 5 matching bases. The CDR3 is made up of 14 amino acids. V was clipped by 6 bases and J by 4 bases, with 15 bases between them. Germline V CDR1 and CDR2: LNHDA, SQIVND (reference sequence). The CDR3 loop is CASSVRGAGYGYTF. CDR3 nucleotide sequence: TGTGCCAGTAGCGTGAGGGGAGCAGGCTATGGCTACACCTTC.

The chain employs TRBV6-1 and TRBJ1-3, with D unresolved. Trimming took off 0 bases at V and 0 bases at J, with 15 bases between the two ends. The germline V gene encodes CDR1 MNHNS and CDR2 SASEGT. CDR3 length equals 18 residues. CDR3 DNA: TGTGCCAGCAGTGAAGCGGGGTTTGTATGGGGCTCTGGAAACACCATATATTTT. Its protein is CASSEAGFVWGSGNTIYF.

V usage is TRBV5-1 and J usage is TRBJ1-5; D unclear. Germline assignment: CDR1 SGHRS and CDR2 YFSETQ. The CDR3 extends over 14 amino acids. The germline V and J ends were trimmed by 2 bases and 0 bases, with 6 bases remaining between them. This chain's CDR3 is CASSFGDSNQPQHF. For the CDR3, the DNA is TGCGCCAGCAGCTTCGGCGATAGCAATCAGCCCCAGCATTTT.

V and J are TRBV10-3 and TRBJ1-4, with D perhaps matching TRBD1 (6 bases). Germline V gives CDR1 ENHRY, CDR2 SYGVKD. The CDR3 spans 14 residues. Deletions cut 2 bases from V and 4 bases from J, with 8 bases between. The CDR3 loop is CAISEIGGNEKLFF. Here the CDR3 DNA reads TGTGCCATCAGTGAGATAGGGGGTAATGAAAAACTGTTTTTT.

The V gene is TRBV6-1, the J gene TRBJ2-7; TRBD1 agrees at 7 bases. Germline V lookup: CDR1 MNHNS, CDR2 SASEGT. J was trimmed by 3 bases and V by 1 base; bases with no gene match: 3. The CDR3 extends over 14 amino acids. The CDR3, as DNA: TGTGCCAGCAGTGAAGTGGGGACAGACTACGAGCAGTACTTC. This codes for CASSEVGTDYEQYF.

This clone was detected once. This chain joins TRBV15 and TRBJ1-4, with a weak D call TRBD1 (5 bases). Trimming took 6 bases from V and 4 from J, leaving 12 bases between them. The CDR3 consists of 14 residues. CDR1 LNHNV and CDR2 YYDKDF come from the germline V gene (reference sequence). The CDR3: CATRVRGGNEKLFF. CDR3 nucleotide sequence: TGTGCCACCAGGGTTCGGGGGGGTAATGAAAAACTGTTTTTT.

The rearrangement links TRBV9 to TRBJ2-7, with D perhaps TRBD1 or TRBD2 (5 bases each). V was shortened by 6 bases and J by 3 bases, with 16 bases between the two germline ends. Germline V gene lookup returns CDR1 SGDLS and CDR2 YYNGEE. The CDR3 has 14 amino acids. The CDR3 DNA follows: TGTGCCAGCACCCCAACGGGGCAGGACTACGAGCAGTACTTC. Translation gives CASTPTGQDYEQYF. Supplemented by reference TRBV9 and TRBJ2-7, the full variable domain reads DSGVTQTPKHLITATGQRVTLRCSPRSGDLSVYWYQQSLDQGLQFLIQYYNGEERAKGNILERFSAQQFPDLHSELNLSSLELGDSALYFCASTPTGQDYEQYFGPGTRLTVT.

The chain carries TRBV7-2 and TRBJ1-3; no reliable D call. The CDR3 contains 15 residues. Germline-derived CDR1 and CDR2 are SGHTA and FQGNSA. Trimming shortened V by 1 base and J by 6 bases, and 13 bases separated the two germline ends. This CDR3 reads CASSLGSGVENTIYF. The CDR3 bases are TGTGCCAGCAGCTTAGGGTCTGGAGTTGAAAACACCATATATTTT.

The rearrangement uses TRBV11-3 and TRBJ1-1; no clear D. Germline V lookup: CDR1 SGHNT, CDR2 YENEEA. Trimming shortened V by 4 bases and J by 4 bases, and 10 bases separated the two germline ends. The CDR3 spans 13 residues. CDR3 coding DNA: TGTGCCAGCAGCTCGGAGCACAGCACTGAAGCTTTCTTT. Its translation: CASSSEHSTEAFF.

The rearrangement joins TRBV7-9 to TRBJ2-3, with 7 bases aligning to TRBD2. The ends lost 3 bases at V and 6 bases at J; junction bases unmatched: 9. This CDR3 is 15 amino acids long. Per the germline V gene, CDR1 is SEHNR and CDR2 is FQNEAQ (reference sequence). The CDR3: CASSFETGGSDTQYF. As DNA, the CDR3 is TGTGCCAGCAGCTTTGAAACGGGAGGATCGGATACGCAGTATTTT.